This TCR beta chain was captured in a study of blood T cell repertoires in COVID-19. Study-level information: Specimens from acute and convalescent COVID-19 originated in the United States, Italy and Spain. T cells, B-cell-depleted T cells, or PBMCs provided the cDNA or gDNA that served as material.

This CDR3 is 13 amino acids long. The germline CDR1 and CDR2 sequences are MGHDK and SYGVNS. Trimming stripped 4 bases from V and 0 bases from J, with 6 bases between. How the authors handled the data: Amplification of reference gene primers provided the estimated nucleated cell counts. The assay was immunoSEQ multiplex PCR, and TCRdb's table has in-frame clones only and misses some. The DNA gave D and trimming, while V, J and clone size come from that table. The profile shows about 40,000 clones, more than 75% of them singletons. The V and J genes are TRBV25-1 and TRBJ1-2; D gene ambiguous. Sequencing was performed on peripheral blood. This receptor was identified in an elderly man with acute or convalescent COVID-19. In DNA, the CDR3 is TGTGCCAGCAGTGCTCCTCCTAACTATGGCTACACCTTC. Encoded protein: CASSAPPNYGYTF.